This T cell receptor beta chain was profiled in a study of T-cell memory formation after mild COVID-19. General observations from the study: While clones contracting from day 15 to 85 were balanced between CD4 and CD8, later expanders leaned CD4+. Pre-infection memory showed some responding clones, and this suggested that cross-reactive memory joined. Second-wave clones peaking on day 37 lacked confirmed SARS-CoV-2 specificity. The study found contracting CD4+ clones mainly in CM and EM and contracting CD8+ clones in EMRA.

This CDR3 spans 14 amino acids. Looked up from germline, CDR1 is SGHRS and CDR2 is YFSETQ. In this sample, this clonotype turned up a few times. The target antigen is unknown. The junction departs from the called germline gene at one end, perhaps through a read error. TCRdb redid the calling of the 5' RACE reads with MiXCR, one entry per CDR3 protein. The sample lists some 65,000 distinct CDR3 sequences, around 17% occurring once. The TCR sequence derives from an adult woman who had mild COVID-19 (a few samples of this study predate the infection). Cell type and time point are not known. The sample taken for sequencing was PBMCs or a T cell subset sorted from them (not recorded which). The chain uses TRBV5-1 and TRBJ1-1; a possible D gene is TRBD1 (6 bases). The CDR3 nucleotides read TGCGCCAGCAGTTTGGCAGGGGATAGGACTGAAGCTTTCTTT. Translated, it gives CASSLAGDRTEAFF.